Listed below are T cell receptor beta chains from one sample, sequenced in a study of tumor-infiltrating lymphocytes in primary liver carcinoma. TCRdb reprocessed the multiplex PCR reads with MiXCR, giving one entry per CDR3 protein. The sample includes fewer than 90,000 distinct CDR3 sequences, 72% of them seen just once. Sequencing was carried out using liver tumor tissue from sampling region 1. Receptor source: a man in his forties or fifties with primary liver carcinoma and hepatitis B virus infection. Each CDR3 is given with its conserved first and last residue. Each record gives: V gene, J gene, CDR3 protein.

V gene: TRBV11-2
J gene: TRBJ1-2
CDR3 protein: CTSSLEGNYGYAF

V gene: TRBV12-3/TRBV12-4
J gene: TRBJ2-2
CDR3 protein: CASSSPPPGRDGELFF

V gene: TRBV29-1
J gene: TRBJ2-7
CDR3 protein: CSVETPHERYF

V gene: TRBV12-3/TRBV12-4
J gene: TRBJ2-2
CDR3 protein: CASSHRPGELFF

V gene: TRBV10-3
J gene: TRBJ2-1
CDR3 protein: CASASGDGNEQFF

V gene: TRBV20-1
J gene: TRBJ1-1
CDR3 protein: CSAPPGANTEAFF

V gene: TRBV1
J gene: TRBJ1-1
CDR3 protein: CTSSPGTDALF

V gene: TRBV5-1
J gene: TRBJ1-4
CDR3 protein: CASSPSGAANEKLFF

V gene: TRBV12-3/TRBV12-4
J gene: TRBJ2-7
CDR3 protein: CACSNSYEQYF

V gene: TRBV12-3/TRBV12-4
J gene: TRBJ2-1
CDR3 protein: CASTLARVLSYEQFF

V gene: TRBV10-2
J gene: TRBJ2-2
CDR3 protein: CASCEIPGGGNTGELVF

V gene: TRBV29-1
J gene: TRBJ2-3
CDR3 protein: CSVELPGQGPDTQCF

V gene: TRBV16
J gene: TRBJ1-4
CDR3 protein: CAGSQTGATNEKLFF

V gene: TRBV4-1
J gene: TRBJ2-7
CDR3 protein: CAGSPRESYEQYF

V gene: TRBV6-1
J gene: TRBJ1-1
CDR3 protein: CASRTLGNTKAFF

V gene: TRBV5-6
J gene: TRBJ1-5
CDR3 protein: CADSLGGRQPQHF

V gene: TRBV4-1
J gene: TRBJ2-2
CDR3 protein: CASSQDVSVGGELFF

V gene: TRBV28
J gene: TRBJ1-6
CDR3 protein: CASSSRGGSPIHF

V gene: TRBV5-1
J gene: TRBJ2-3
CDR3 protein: CASSLTGTSGDRTDTQYF

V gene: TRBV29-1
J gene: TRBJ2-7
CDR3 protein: CSVEYIGGTNEQYF

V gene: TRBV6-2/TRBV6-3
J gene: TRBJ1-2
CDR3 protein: CASSYARGGAGYDYTF

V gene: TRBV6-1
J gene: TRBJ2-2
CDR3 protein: CASSEGVGRSGELFF

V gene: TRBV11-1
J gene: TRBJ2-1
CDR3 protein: CANSHLAGGGYNEQFF

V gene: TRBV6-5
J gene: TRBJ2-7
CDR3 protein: CASSYSGQLAYKQYF

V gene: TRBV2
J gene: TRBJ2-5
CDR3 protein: CASSMTSQETQYF

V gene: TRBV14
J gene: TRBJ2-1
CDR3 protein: CASGLSPRRNEQFF

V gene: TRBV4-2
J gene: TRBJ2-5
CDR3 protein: CASSQGEGSGQETQNF

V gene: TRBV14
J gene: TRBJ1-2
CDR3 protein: CISSQVGGDYGYTF

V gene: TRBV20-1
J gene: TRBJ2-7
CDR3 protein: CSAALGTGGVGEQYF

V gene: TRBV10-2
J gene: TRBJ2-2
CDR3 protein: CASSVARGWNTGELFF

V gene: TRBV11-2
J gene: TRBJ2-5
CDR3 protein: CASSPGTSGGYGETQYF

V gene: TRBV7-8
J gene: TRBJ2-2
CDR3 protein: CASSLMRYAGELFF

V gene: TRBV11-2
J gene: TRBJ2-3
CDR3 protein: CASRPYGVDTQYF

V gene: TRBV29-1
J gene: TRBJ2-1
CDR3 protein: CSVRLAGSNNEKFF

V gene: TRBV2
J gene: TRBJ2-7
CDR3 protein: CASRQGQASYEQYF

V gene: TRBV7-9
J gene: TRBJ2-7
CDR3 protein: CASSFEIYEQYF

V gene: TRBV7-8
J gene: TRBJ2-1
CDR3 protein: CASSWSQGAYNGQFF

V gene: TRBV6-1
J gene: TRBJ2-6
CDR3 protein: CASTLGQDRSGTNVLAF

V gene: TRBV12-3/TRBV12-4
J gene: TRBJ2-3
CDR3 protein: CASSFSSPSTDKQYF

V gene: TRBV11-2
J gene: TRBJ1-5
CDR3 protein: CASSSDSYQPQHF

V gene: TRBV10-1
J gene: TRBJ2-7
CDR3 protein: CVSSVMQGSEQYF